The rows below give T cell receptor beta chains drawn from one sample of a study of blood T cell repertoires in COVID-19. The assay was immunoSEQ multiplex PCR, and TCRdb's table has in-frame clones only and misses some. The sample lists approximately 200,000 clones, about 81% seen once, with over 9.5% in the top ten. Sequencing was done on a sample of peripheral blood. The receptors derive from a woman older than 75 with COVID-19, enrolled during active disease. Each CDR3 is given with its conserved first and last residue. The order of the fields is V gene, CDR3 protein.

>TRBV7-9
CASSLGRLQGIMNTEAFF
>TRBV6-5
CASSLQGGYEQYF
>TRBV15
CATSRGLGDGYGYTF
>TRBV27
CASSWGTGRGYTF
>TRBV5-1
CASSLGSRGYQETQYF
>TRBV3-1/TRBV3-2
CASSQDRGLRGSYEQYF
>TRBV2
CASSLRDEKLFF
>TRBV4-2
CASSPGTSALGGEQFF
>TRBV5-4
CASSTDTNYEQYF
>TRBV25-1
CASRTGGTDTQYF
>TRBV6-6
CASSYSHVTGGYEQYF
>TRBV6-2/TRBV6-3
CASSYAESSYEQYF
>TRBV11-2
CASHPTGGPNEKLFF
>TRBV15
CATSRGLAVSTDTQYF
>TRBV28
CASSRSYAGSPSDTQYF
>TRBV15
CATSRAVVEANTGELFF
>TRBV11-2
CASSGTSVSYEQYF
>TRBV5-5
CASSLLAGALTGELFF
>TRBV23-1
CARKGGEDTGELFF
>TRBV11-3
CASSLEYDRGHPTSTDTQYF
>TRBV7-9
CASTIQGMNTEAFF
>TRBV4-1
CASSQNYLAGVGDTQYF
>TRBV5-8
CASSLGQHRYEQYF
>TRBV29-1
CSVEVTDYNEQFF
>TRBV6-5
CASSYSRGLGTEAFF
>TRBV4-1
CASSQESQGANTGELFF
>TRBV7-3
CASSLTGLGELFF
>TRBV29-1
CSVDTTSTDTQYF
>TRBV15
CATSRDLLRGATQYF
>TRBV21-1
CASSKAGGDRAENTIYF
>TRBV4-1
CASSLGRLAGGPHYNEQFF
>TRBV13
CASSLVGTGVNEQFF
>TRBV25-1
CASSAGSAYEQYF
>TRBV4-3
CASSQGPGTDTQYF
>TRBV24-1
CATSSGQFTGELFF
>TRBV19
CASSYRAPVSGANVLTF
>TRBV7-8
CASSSRGLGTQYF
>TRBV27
CASSPGQGALGETQYF
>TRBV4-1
CASSQVGGEKLFF
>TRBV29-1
CSVDTGPGNEQFF
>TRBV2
CASSNPTSGSQVDTQYF